This T cell receptor (beta chain) was captured in a study of blood T cell repertoires in COVID-19. Study-level information: T cells, B-cell-depleted T cells, or PBMCs supplied cDNA or gDNA.

The protocol was immunoSEQ multiplex PCR, while the TCRdb copy is restricted to in-frame clones and leaves out a portion. This sample yields 350,000 or so clones, of which roughly 84% are seen a single time; roughly 1% belongs to the top ten. Everyone who took part was about 18 to 89 years old, and they came from about two dozen US areas. The V gene's germline CDR1 is SGHDT and CDR2 YYEEEE. The CDR3 has 15 amino acids. Trimming took 4 bases from V and 8 from J, leaving 21 bases between them. This TCR was recovered from a woman under 40 who had recovered from COVID-19. Input material: PBMCs or T cells enriched from blood (not recorded which). The rearrangement links TRBV5-6 to TRBJ1-2; maybe TRBD1 (5 bases). Here the CDR3 DNA reads TGTGCCAGCAGCGCGGACCTGATGGGGTCAGGGGGCTACACCTTC. This sequence encodes CASSADLMGSGGYTF.